This paragraph covers one T cell receptor beta chain sequence. The antigen is undetermined. The sample belongs to a study of shared clonotypes between healthy human individuals. Unsorted PBMC DNA was run through sequencing on ten immunoSEQ deep assay plates. In the authors' methods: Junction-only immunoSEQ sequences carried no quality scores, so filtering differed. Sequenced by immunoSEQ multiplex PCR; TCRdb stores in-frame clones only, minus some. D and trimming were read from the DNA, whereas the V and J calls and clone size are those reported in that table. Of fewer than 600,000 clones in the sample, over 60% were seen once. Germline V CDR1 and CDR2: SEHNR, FQNEAQ (reference sequence). Trimming left V 1 base short and J 4 bases short, with 7 bases between. CDR3 size: 13 residues. General observations from the study: Clonotype sharing among donors was expected to depend on sequencing depth.

The chain employs TRBV7-9 and TRBJ2-5; D gene ambiguous. The TCR comes from a woman aged 35 to 49 in good health. Some clones in this sample may be carry-over from other donors' samples. The sequencing sample was made of PBMCs. The CDR3 DNA sequence: TGTGCCAGCAGCTTAGTGTGGGCAGAGACCCAGTACTTC. Translating gives CASSLVWAETQYF. The variable domain in full, with the rest retrieved from reference TRBV7-9 and TRBJ2-5, is DTGVSQNPRHKITKRGQNVTFRCDPISEHNRLYWYRQTLGQGPEFLTYFQNEAQLEKSRLLSDRFSAERPKGSFSTLEIQRTEQGDSAMYLCASSLVWAETQYFGPGTRLLVL.